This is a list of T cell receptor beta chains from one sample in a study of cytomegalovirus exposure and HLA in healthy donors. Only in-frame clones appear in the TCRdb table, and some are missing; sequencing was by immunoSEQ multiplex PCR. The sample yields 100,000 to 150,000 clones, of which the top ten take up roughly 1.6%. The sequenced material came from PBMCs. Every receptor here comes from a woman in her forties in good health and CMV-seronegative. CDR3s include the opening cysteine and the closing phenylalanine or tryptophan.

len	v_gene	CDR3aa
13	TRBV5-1	CASSLVRGYEQYF
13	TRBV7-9	CASSPPSGGIAFF
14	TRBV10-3	CAISSGTGSETQYF
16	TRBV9	CASSLSEGTGDQPQHF
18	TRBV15	CATSRSRRPGQLNSPLHF
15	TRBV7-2	CASSGDSSPPDEQYF
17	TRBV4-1	CASSQVVPILTGNTIYF
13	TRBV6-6	CASSYSEKNIQYF
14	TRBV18	CASSPLQGDEKLFF
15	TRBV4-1	CASSQDRRENEKLFF
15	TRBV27	CASSRLDSGGETQYF
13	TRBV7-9	CASSPRTGNQAFF
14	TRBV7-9	CASSYNTGVETQYF
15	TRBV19	CASTTPGQGNSPLHF
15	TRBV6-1	CASSDRRGYGAEAFF
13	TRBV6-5	CASVSRVTDTQYF
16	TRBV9	CASSGIGTANLDTQYF
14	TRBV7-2	CAIRTGPKNYGYTF
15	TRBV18	CASSPPTGGRVRPFF
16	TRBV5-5	CASSLVLGQAMEKLFF
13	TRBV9	CASSGGGNQPQHF
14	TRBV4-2	CASGRGGTSYGYTF
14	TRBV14	CASSQIRGQETQYF
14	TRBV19	CASSRRQGTGELFF